These T cell receptor beta chains were read from a single sample in a study of graft-versus-host responses after intestinal transplantation. These receptors lack a known antigen. Only in-frame clones appear in the TCRdb table, and some are missing; sequencing was by immunoSEQ multiplex PCR. Of about 88,000 clones in the sample, around 90% are singletons; the top ten hold around 0.11%. The specimen was unstimulated CD4+ T cells sorted from spleen or lymph node cells, collected before intestinal transplant. Every receptor here comes from a human donor who received an intestinal transplant. Each CDR3 is given with its conserved first and last residue. A D gene is named only where the DNA matches it firmly. Expanded clones are given a class, and other clones once, few, many or no size at all.

TRBJ2-7,few,.,TRBV4-1,CASSLERGPTYEQYF,TGCGCCAGCAGCCTCGAGCGCGGCCCTACCTACGAGCAGTACTTC
TRBJ1-4,.,.,TRBV27,CASSSRVGEKLFF,TGTGCCAGCAGTTCCAGGGTAGGGGAAAAACTGTTTTTT
TRBJ1-3,.,TRBD1,TRBV6-5,CASSYRTGVHTIYF,TGTGCCAGCAGTTACCGGACAGGGGTACACACCATATATTTT
TRBJ2-3,.,TRBD1,TRBV6-5,CASSTNRGDTQYF,TGTGCCAGCAGTACAAACAGGGGAGATACGCAGTATTTT
TRBJ2-7,few,.,TRBV6-1,CASSWGGYEQYF,TGTGCCAGCAGCTGGGGCGGATACGAGCAGTACTTC
TRBJ1-3,.,.,TRBV28,CASMTREDGNTIYF,TGTGCCAGCATGACCAGGGAAGATGGAAACACCATATATTTT
TRBJ1-3,.,TRBD1,TRBV2,CASRGQGVVGNTIYF,TGTGCCAGCAGGGGACAGGGGGTTGTTGGAAACACCATATATTTT
TRBJ2-3,few,TRBD2,TRBV29-1,CSASLAGGGTDTQYF,TGCAGCGCCTCTTTAGCGGGGGGTGGCACAGATACGCAGTATTTT
TRBJ2-3,.,.,TRBV12-5,CASGLRDTQYF,TGTGCTAGTGGTTTGCGGGATACGCAGTATTTT
TRBJ1-1,once,TRBD1,TRBV19,CASSIQGERYTEAFF,TGTGCCAGTAGTATCCAGGGGGAAAGGTACACTGAAGCTTTCTTT
TRBJ2-5,.,TRBD2,TRBV10-2,CASSRLAGGQETQYF,TGCGCCAGCAGTCGGCTAGCGGGGGGTCAAGAGACCCAGTACTTC
TRBJ1-5,.,.,TRBV6-1,CASSGGSQPQHF,TGTGCCAGCAGTGGAGGCAGCCAGCCCCAGCATTTT
TRBJ2-1,.,TRBD1,TRBV5-1,CASSSDRGNEQFF,TGCGCCAGCAGCTCGGACAGGGGCAATGAGCAGTTCTTC
TRBJ1-1,.,TRBD1,TRBV18,CASSSDRGPGTEAFF,TGTGCCAGCTCATCAGACAGGGGTCCAGGCACTGAAGCTTTCTTT
TRBJ1-2,.,.,TRBV11-1,CASSLAPDKWGGYTF,TGTGCCAGCAGCTTAGCCCCAGACAAGTGGGGCGGCTACACCTTC
TRBJ1-1,.,.,TRBV6-5,CASTRGTEAFF,TGTGCCAGCACCCGGGGCACTGAAGCTTTCTTT
TRBJ2-3,.,TRBD1,TRBV6-5,CASSLTGQLTDTQYF,TGTGCCAGCAGTCTCACGGGACAGCTAACAGATACGCAGTATTTT
TRBJ1-5,.,.,TRBV5-6,CASSAGEGNQPQHF,TGTGCCAGCAGCGCAGGGGAAGGCAATCAGCCCCAGCATTTT
TRBJ1-6,.,.,TRBV5-4,CASMNRDYNSPLHF,TGTGCCAGCATGAACAGGGATTATAATTCACCCCTCCACTTT
TRBJ2-3,.,.,TRBV11-2,CASSPDWLGTQYF,TGTGCCAGCAGTCCTGACTGGCTCGGTACGCAGTATTTT
TRBJ1-1,.,TRBD1,TRBV23-1,CASSTKTGKNTEAFF,TGCGCCAGCAGTACAAAGACAGGGAAGAACACTGAAGCTTTCTTT
TRBJ2-7,.,TRBD1,TRBV6-5,CASSSRQGGEQYF,TGTGCCAGCAGTTCCCGACAGGGGGGCGAGCAGTACTTC
TRBJ2-2,.,TRBD1,TRBV9,CASSPSDRANTGELFF,TGTGCCAGCAGCCCCTCCGACAGGGCGAACACCGGGGAGCTGTTTTTT
TRBJ2-1,.,TRBD2,TRBV7-7,CASSLTGLAGGMVF,TGTGCTAGCAGCTTAACGGGACTAGCGGGGGGGATGGTCTTC
TRBJ1-2,once,.,TRBV6-5,CASSGRHYGYTF,TGTGCCAGCAGTGGCCGCCACTATGGCTACACCTTC
TRBJ1-6,.,.,TRBV19,CATRDSGARSPLHF,TGTGCCACCAGAGACTCAGGGGCGCGATCACCCCTCCACTTT
TRBJ1-1,.,.,TRBV9,CASNTPGRGETEAFF,TGTGCCAGCAACACCCCCGGGAGGGGAGAGACTGAAGCTTTCTTT
TRBJ1-6,few,.,TRBV5-1,CASSWQGGSNSPLHF,TGCGCCAGCAGCTGGCAGGGAGGTAGTAATTCACCCCTCCACTTT
TRBJ1-1,once,TRBD1,TRBV6-1,CASSKGGTGVRTEAFF,TGTGCCAGCAGTAAAGGAGGGACAGGGGTCCGGACTGAAGCTTTCTTT
TRBJ2-5,.,.,TRBV2,CASSPTTSQETQYF,TGTGCCAGCAGTCCGACTACCAGCCAAGAGACCCAGTACTTC
TRBJ1-3,.,.,TRBV11-2,CASSSRGRGGNTIYF,TGTGCCAGCAGCTCCCGGGGCAGGGGTGGAAACACCATATATTTT
TRBJ2-1,.,.,TRBV11-2,CASSPLPGEEQFF,TGTGCCAGCAGCCCGCTTCCGGGGGAGGAGCAGTTCTTC
TRBJ2-1,.,TRBD2,TRBV29-1,CSAKTSGGYNEQFF,TGCAGCGCGAAGACTAGCGGGGGATACAATGAGCAGTTCTTC
TRBJ2-7,.,TRBD1,TRBV18,CASRYPGTVYEQYF,TGTGCCAGCAGATACCCCGGGACAGTCTACGAGCAGTACTTC
TRBJ2-1,.,TRBD1,TRBV2,CASRRQGQLYNEQFF,TGTGCCAGCAGGCGACAGGGTCAGCTCTACAATGAGCAGTTCTTC
TRBJ2-7,few,.,TRBV10-3,CAISELHEQYF,TGTGCCATCAGTGAACTCCACGAGCAGTACTTC
TRBJ1-2,.,TRBD1,TRBV6-1,CASSVAPTGSNGYTF,TGTGCCAGCAGTGTGGCACCGACAGGGAGTAATGGCTACACCTTC
TRBJ1-5,.,TRBD1,TRBV5-5,CASSPGQGIGSNQPQHF,TGTGCCAGCAGCCCCGGACAGGGAATAGGTAGCAATCAGCCCCAGCATTTT
TRBJ2-3,.,TRBD2,TRBV5-1,CASRGLAGDTDTQYF,TGCGCCAGCAGGGGACTAGCGGGGGACACAGATACGCAGTATTTT
TRBJ1-6,.,.,TRBV9,CASSVEFQGGNSPLHF,TGTGCCAGCAGCGTAGAGTTCCAGGGAGGCAATTCACCCCTCCACTTT
TRBJ1-6,once,TRBD1,TRBV9,CASSVEGTAGGGSPLHF,TGTGCCAGCAGCGTAGAGGGGACAGCGGGGGGGGGTTCACCCCTCCACTTT
TRBJ2-1,.,TRBD1,TRBV5-1,CATTPTGEFYNEQFF,TGCGCCACCACACCGACAGGGGAGTTTTACAATGAGCAGTTCTTC
TRBJ1-6,.,.,TRBV15,CATSRDQSTPLHF,TGTGCCACCAGCAGAGATCAATCTACACCCCTCCACTTT
TRBJ2-3,.,.,TRBV11-2,CASSLGVYSTDTQYF,TGTGCCAGCAGCTTAGGTGTTTATAGCACAGATACGCAGTATTTT
TRBJ2-1,.,.,TRBV5-1,CASSFSRESTPNEQFF,TGCGCCAGCAGCTTTAGCCGGGAGTCAACCCCCAATGAGCAGTTCTTC
TRBJ1-5,.,TRBD1,TRBV7-9,CASSPGQGGNQPQHF,TGTGCCAGCAGCCCGGGACAGGGTGGCAATCAGCCCCAGCATTTT
TRBJ1-3,.,TRBD1,TRBV19,CASSADRGGNTIYF,TGTGCCAGTAGTGCCGACAGGGGAGGAAACACCATATATTTT
TRBJ2-2,.,.,TRBV18,CASSPREDTGELFF,TGTGCCAGCTCACCCAGGGAGGACACCGGGGAGCTGTTTTTT